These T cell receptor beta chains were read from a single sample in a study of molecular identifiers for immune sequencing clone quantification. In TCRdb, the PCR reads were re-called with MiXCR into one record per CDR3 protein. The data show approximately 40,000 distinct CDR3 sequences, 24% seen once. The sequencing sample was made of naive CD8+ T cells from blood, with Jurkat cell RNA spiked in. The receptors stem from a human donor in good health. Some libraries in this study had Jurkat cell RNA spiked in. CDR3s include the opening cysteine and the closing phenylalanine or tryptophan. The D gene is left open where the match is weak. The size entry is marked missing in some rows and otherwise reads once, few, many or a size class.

CDR3 DNA: TGTGCCTGGAGAGCAACCAATGAGCAGTTCTTC
CDR3 protein: CAWRATNEQFF
clone size: few
D gene: NA
J gene: TRBJ2-1
V gene: TRBV30

CDR3 DNA: TGCGCCAGCAGCTTGGCCGGAGGCGAAGTAAATGCAGATGCGCAGTATTTT
CDR3 protein: CASSLAGGEVNADAQYF
clone size: NA
D gene: NA
J gene: TRBJ2-3
V gene: TRBV5-1

CDR3 DNA: TGTGCCAGCAGTGACTCTTATGGCACTGAAGCTTTCTTT
CDR3 protein: CASSDSYGTEAFF
clone size: many
D gene: NA
J gene: TRBJ1-1
V gene: TRBV6-4

CDR3 DNA: TGTGCCAGCAGAGGGACGCATGACAACTCTGGGGCCAACGTCCTGACTTTC
CDR3 protein: CASRGTHDNSGANVLTF
clone size: many
D gene: NA
J gene: TRBJ2-6
V gene: TRBV7-6

CDR3 DNA: TGTGCCAGCAGAAAAACCGGGACTAGCAACAACCAAGACTTCAACACCGGGGAGCTGTTTTTT
CDR3 protein: CASRKTGTSNNQDFNTGELFF
clone size: many
D gene: TRBD2
J gene: TRBJ2-2
V gene: TRBV6-5

CDR3 DNA: TGTGCCAGCAGCTGGGCTGGACTCACAGATACGCAGTATTTT
CDR3 protein: CASSWAGLTDTQYF
clone size: NA
D gene: NA
J gene: TRBJ2-3
V gene: TRBV7-9

CDR3 DNA: TGCGCCAGCAGCCAAGATAGGACACAAGAGACCCAGTACTTC
CDR3 protein: CASSQDRTQETQYF
clone size: few
D gene: NA
J gene: TRBJ2-5
V gene: TRBV4-3

CDR3 DNA: TGCAGTGCTAGAGATCTGGGGCCCGGAAACACCATATATTTT
CDR3 protein: CSARDLGPGNTIYF
clone size: many
D gene: NA
J gene: TRBJ1-3
V gene: TRBV20-1

CDR3 DNA: TGTGCCTGGACCGTGGGACAGGGCTACACTGAAGCTTTCTTT
CDR3 protein: CAWTVGQGYTEAFF
clone size: many
D gene: TRBD1
J gene: TRBJ1-1
V gene: TRBV30

CDR3 DNA: TGTGCCAGCAGTTCGCCCACCGGGACAGAGTCCTACGAGCAGTACTTC
CDR3 protein: CASSSPTGTESYEQYF
clone size: many
D gene: TRBD1
J gene: TRBJ2-7
V gene: TRBV6-5

CDR3 DNA: TGTGCCAGCAGCCCAGGGACAGCCAACACTGAAGCTTCCTTT
CDR3 protein: CASSPGTANTEASF
clone size: NA
D gene: TRBD1
J gene: TRBJ1-1
V gene: TRBV11-2

CDR3 DNA: TGTGCCAGCAGCTTCAGGACAGGGGAAGAGCAGTACTTC
CDR3 protein: CASSFRTGEEQYF
clone size: many
D gene: TRBD1
J gene: TRBJ2-7
V gene: TRBV7-9

CDR3 DNA: TGCAGCGTGGGACCGGGGGGGGCGACCTATGGCTACACCTTC
CDR3 protein: CSVGPGGATYGYTF
clone size: many
D gene: NA
J gene: TRBJ1-2
V gene: TRBV29-1

CDR3 DNA: TGTGCCTGGAGTGTGGGGTTGGGATACGAGCAGTACTTC
CDR3 protein: CAWSVGLGYEQYF
clone size: many
D gene: NA
J gene: TRBJ2-7
V gene: TRBV30

CDR3 DNA: TGCAGCGTGCGACAGGAGCTACTCTATGGCTACACCTTC
CDR3 protein: CSVRQELLYGYTF
clone size: few
D gene: NA
J gene: TRBJ1-2
V gene: TRBV29-1

CDR3 DNA: TGTGCCATCAGTGCAACTGAGGGTTTCCATCAGCCCCAGCATTTT
CDR3 protein: CAISATEGFHQPQHF
clone size: many
D gene: NA
J gene: TRBJ1-5
V gene: TRBV10-3

CDR3 DNA: TGCAGTGCTAGAGATGTTCGTCCGGGGAGGAAGGCGCCCCAGTACTTC
CDR3 protein: CSARDVRPGRKAPQYF
clone size: NA
D gene: NA
J gene: TRBJ2-5
V gene: TRBV20-1

CDR3 DNA: TGTGCCAGCAGCCCCCAGGACAGGGTGGACACTGAAGCTTTCTTT
CDR3 protein: CASSPQDRVDTEAFF
clone size: many
D gene: TRBD1
J gene: TRBJ1-1
V gene: TRBV7-9

CDR3 DNA: TGTGCCAGCAGCCCCGGGACTAGCGAGACCTACGAGCAGTACTTC
CDR3 protein: CASSPGTSETYEQYF
clone size: NA
D gene: TRBD2
J gene: TRBJ2-7
V gene: TRBV9

CDR3 DNA: TGTGCCAGCAGCCCGCCCCTAGCGCTCTACGAGCAGTACTTC
CDR3 protein: CASSPPLALYEQYF
clone size: few
D gene: NA
J gene: TRBJ2-7
V gene: TRBV3-1

CDR3 DNA: TGTGCCAGTAGTATTGAAGGGCCACTAGCGGGGTCAACTAGCACGGATACGCAGTATTTT
CDR3 protein: CASSIEGPLAGSTSTDTQYF
clone size: many
D gene: TRBD2
J gene: TRBJ2-3
V gene: TRBV19

CDR3 DNA: TGCGCCAGCAGCCAAGATGTTTTAAAAGAGACCCAGTACTTC
CDR3 protein: CASSQDVLKETQYF
clone size: medium-sized
D gene: NA
J gene: TRBJ2-5
V gene: TRBV4-3

CDR3 DNA: TGCAGTGCTAGAGGATTGGTGTGGGGTAGCACAGATACGCAGTATTTT
CDR3 protein: CSARGLVWGSTDTQYF
clone size: many
D gene: NA
J gene: TRBJ2-3
V gene: TRBV20-1

CDR3 DNA: TGTGCCAGCCGACTAACGGGACGGGGCACAGATACGCAGTATTTT
CDR3 protein: CASRLTGRGTDTQYF
clone size: many
D gene: NA
J gene: TRBJ2-3
V gene: TRBV18

CDR3 DNA: TGTGCCAGCAGGCCCCGGGGAGCGGGAGTTGGTGAGGAGTACTTC
CDR3 protein: CASRPRGAGVGEEYF
clone size: many
D gene: TRBD2
J gene: TRBJ2-7
V gene: TRBV5-4

CDR3 DNA: TGCAGTGCGAGGACATATATAGGCCTGGAGCAGTACTTC
CDR3 protein: CSARTYIGLEQYF
clone size: many
D gene: NA
J gene: TRBJ2-7
V gene: TRBV20-1

CDR3 DNA: TGTGCCAGCAGCCAATTCTGGACAGGGGGCCAAGAGACCCAGTACTTC
CDR3 protein: CASSQFWTGGQETQYF
clone size: NA
D gene: TRBD1
J gene: TRBJ2-5
V gene: TRBV14

CDR3 DNA: TGTGCCAGCAACCCGGGACAGGAAAGTTACGAGCAGTACTTC
CDR3 protein: CASNPGQESYEQYF
clone size: many
D gene: TRBD1
J gene: TRBJ2-7
V gene: TRBV6-5

CDR3 DNA: TGTGCCAGCATTCAGACTAGCGGGCTCACAGATACGCAGTATTTT
CDR3 protein: CASIQTSGLTDTQYF
clone size: many
D gene: TRBD2
J gene: TRBJ2-3
V gene: TRBV6-2/TRBV6-3

CDR3 DNA: TGCGCCAGCAGCCACGAGATAGCGGGACTCGACAATGAGCAGTTCTTC
CDR3 protein: CASSHEIAGLDNEQFF
clone size: NA
D gene: TRBD2
J gene: TRBJ2-1
V gene: TRBV23-1

CDR3 DNA: TGTGCCAGCAGCTTATTACAAATAAGCAATCAGCCCCAGCATTTT
CDR3 protein: CASSLLQISNQPQHF
clone size: few
D gene: NA
J gene: TRBJ1-5
V gene: TRBV7-2

CDR3 DNA: TGCGCCAGCAGCCAAGCGACAGCTAACTATGGCTACACCTTC
CDR3 protein: CASSQATANYGYTF
clone size: medium-sized
D gene: NA
J gene: TRBJ1-2
V gene: TRBV4-3

CDR3 DNA: TGTGCCAGCAGGCAGGGTGCCGGGGAGCTGTTTTTT
CDR3 protein: CASRQGAGELFF
clone size: many
D gene: NA
J gene: TRBJ2-2
V gene: TRBV6-1